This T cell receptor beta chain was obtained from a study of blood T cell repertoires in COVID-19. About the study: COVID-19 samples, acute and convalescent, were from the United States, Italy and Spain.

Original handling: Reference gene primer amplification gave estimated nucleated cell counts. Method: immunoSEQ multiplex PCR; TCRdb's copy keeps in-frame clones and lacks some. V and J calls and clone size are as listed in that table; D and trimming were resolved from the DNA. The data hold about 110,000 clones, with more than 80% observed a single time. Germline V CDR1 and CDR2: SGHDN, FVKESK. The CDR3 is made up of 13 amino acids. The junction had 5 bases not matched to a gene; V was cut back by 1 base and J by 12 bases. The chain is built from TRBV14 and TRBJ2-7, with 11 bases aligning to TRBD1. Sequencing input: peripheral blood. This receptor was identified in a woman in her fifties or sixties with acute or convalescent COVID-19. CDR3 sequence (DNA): TGTGCCAGCAGCCAAGCCCGGGACAGGGGGTTGTACTTC. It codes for CASSQARDRGLYF.